This TCR beta chain derives from a study of blood T cell repertoires in COVID-19. Whole-study context: The study drew acute and convalescent COVID-19 samples from the United States, Italy and Spain. The cDNA or gDNA used as material had been derived from T cells, B-cell-depleted T cells, or PBMCs.

Enrolled during active infection, Seattle patients were then followed longitudinally. Germline V gene data show CDR1 as MNHEY and CDR2 as SVGAGI. Trimming removed 5 bases at V and 4 bases at J, with 11 bases between. The length of the CDR3 is 14 residues. As processed by the authors: By means of reference gene primer amplification, nucleated cell counts were estimated. Libraries were prepared by immunoSEQ multiplex PCR; TCRdb keeps only in-frame clonotypes and omits some of them. That table furnishes V, J and clone size, whereas the DNA furnished D and trimming. Altogether around 200,000 clones are present, 83% being singletons, with the ten largest covering over 0.95%.

This chain links TRBV6-5 with TRBJ1-4; D is uncertain. The specimen sequenced was peripheral blood. The sequence derives from a woman in her twenties or thirties with COVID-19, enrolled during active disease. The CDR3 DNA reads TGTGCCAGCAGTCGCGGCGGGATTAATGAAAAACTGTTTTTT. Translating it yields CASSRGGINEKLFF.